This TCR beta chain was identified during a study of neurological immune-mediated disorders. This CDR3 comprises 17 residues. V was cut by 2 bases and J by 1 base, with 17 bases left in between. TCRdb called the 5' RACE reads again in MiXCR, with one record for every CDR3 protein. The table records some 120,000 distinct CDR3 sequences, roughly 3.2% of them present only once. The unsorted libraries originated from 2 million PBMCs kept at -80 C. This clonotype appeared many times. What it binds is unknown. Study-level points and caveats: Among 34 multiple sclerosis patients, 18 had repertoires that phylogenetic grouping placed in one related-CDR3 cluster, a possible signature. In multiple sclerosis patients, the repertoire cluster was unrelated to clinical or MRI findings.

Sequences were obtained from PBMCs. The chain is built from TRBV12-3 or TRBV12-4 and TRBJ1-1, with D possibly being TRBD1 (5 bases). The TCR sequence derives from a woman younger than 45 with multiple sclerosis. CDR3 region: CASSLLGSRTTNTEAFF. In nucleotides, the CDR3 is TGTGCCAGCAGTTTATTAGGTAGTCGGACAACGAACACTGAAGCTTTCTTT.